The 28 T cell receptor beta chains below come from one sample, sequenced in a study of cytomegalovirus exposure and HLA in healthy donors (dated by TCRdb to 2016 to 2017). Receptor amplification or capture employed the immunoSEQ multiplex PCR assay. For the multiplex PCR, a mixture combining 60 forward primers for TCR Vbeta segments and 13 reverse primers for TCR Jbeta segments was used. In its TCRdb copy, this immuneACCESS table keeps in-frame sequences only and misses some clones. Where compared with another copy, unresolved V genes explain less than half of these, and the others have no known cause. The sample data list 30,000 to 45,000 clones, and roughly 90% of these were observed just once. Roughly 10% of the sample is in the top ten clones. Source material: PBMCs. These receptors were collected from a woman in her forties in good health and CMV-seropositive.

The rearrangement joins TRBV12-5 to TRBJ1-1, with TRBD1 matching 9 bases. The CDR3 has 15 residues. Unmatched junction bases numbered 7, after V lost 1 base and J lost 7 bases. Germline V CDR1 and CDR2: LGHNT, FRNRAP. CDR3 bases: TGTGCTAGTGGTTTGGGATCCCCGACAGGGGGTGAAGCTTTCTTT. It encodes CASGLGSPTGGEAFF. Complete variable domain (other parts from reference TRBV12-5 and TRBJ1-1): DARVTQTPRHKVTEMGQEVTMRCQPILGHNTVFWYRQTMMQGLELLAYFRNRAPLDDSGMPKDRFSAEMPDATLATLKIQPSEPRDSAVYFCASGLGSPTGGEAFFGQGTRLTVV.

This chain links TRBV7-9 with TRBJ2-7; no definite D call. The V end lost 6 bases, the J end lost 4 bases, and 10 bases lay between the germline ends. The CDR3 is 12 amino acids. From germline, CDR1 is SEHNR and CDR2 FQNEAQ (reference sequence). The CDR3 nucleotides read TGTGCCAGCAGTCAAGCCCCTTACGAGCAGTACTTC. This encodes CASSQAPYEQYF. The whole variable domain, filled in from reference TRBV7-9 and TRBJ2-7, reads DTGVSQNPRHKITKRGQNVTFRCDPISEHNRLYWYRQTLGQGPEFLTYFQNEAQLEKSRLLSDRFSAERPKGSFSTLEIQRTEQGDSAMYLCASSQAPYEQYFGPGTRLTVT.

This rearrangement joins TRBV25-1 to TRBJ1-5, with 8 bases matching TRBD1. CDR1 is MGHDK, CDR2 SYGVNS, per germline. This CDR3 region has 14 residues. V lost 3 bases, J lost 7 bases, and 5 bases stayed unmatched. The CDR3 DNA reads as TGTGCCAGCAGTGAGCAGGGGGCTTGGCAGCCCCAGCATTTT. Translating it yields CASSEQGAWQPQHF.

V is TRBV27 and J is TRBJ2-7; no clear D. The germline V and J ends were trimmed by 8 bases and 3 bases, with 5 bases remaining between them. In germline, CDR1 is MNHEY, CDR2 SMNVEV (reference sequence). This CDR3 comprises 10 residues. The CDR3 DNA reads as TGTGCCAGCGGAGACTACGAGCAGTACTTC. This gives the protein CASGDYEQYF.

This clone was seen more than once but under ten times. This CDR3 reads CASSLTGEKLFF. CDR3 DNA: TGTGCCAGCAGCTTGACGGGTGAAAAACTGTTTTTT. The chain joins TRBV7-9 to TRBJ1-4; no clear D. Per the germline V gene, CDR1 is SEHNR and CDR2 is FQNEAQ (reference sequence). The CDR3 is 12 residues long. The V end lost 3 bases, the J end lost 7 bases, and 6 bases lay between the germline ends.

The rearrangement joins TRBV7-9 to TRBJ1-4, with D possibly being TRBD1 (5 bases). V was cut by 2 bases and J by 2 bases, with 21 bases left in between. Germline loops: CDR1 SEHNR, CDR2 FQNEAQ (reference sequence). The CDR3 sequence is 19 residues long. CDR3: CASSLNLAWRGRTNEKLFF. In DNA form, the CDR3 reads TGTGCCAGCAGCTTAAATTTGGCCTGGAGGGGTCGGACTAATGAAAAACTGTTTTTT.

In the case of this clone: At one end the junction does not follow the germline gene, possibly because of a read error. This chain connects TRBV6-5 to TRBJ1-2; no reliable D call. The CDR3 extends over 14 amino acids. The germline V gene has CDR1 MNHEY and CDR2 SVGAGI. Here the CDR3 reads CAISESSSDYGYTF. The CDR3 nucleotides read TGTGCCATCAGTGAGTCCAGTAGCGACTATGGCTACACCTTC.

The chain recombines TRBV10-3 with TRBJ1-2, with a possible D match to TRBD1 (6 bases). Germline loops: CDR1 ENHRY, CDR2 SYGVKD. V dropped 8 bases and J dropped 6 bases, with 16 bases sitting between them. The CDR3 sequence is 13 residues long. Written as DNA, the CDR3 is TGTGCCATCGGGAGGGGGGAGTGGGATGGCTACACCTTC. This translates into CAIGRGEWDGYTF.

V is TRBV10-2 and J is TRBJ1-6; D ambiguous. The V and J ends lost 3 bases and 1 base respectively, with 4 bases between them. The CDR3 is 14 amino acids. Germline CDR1 and CDR2: WSHSY and SAAADI. CDR3 in amino acids: CASSEASYNSPLHF. CDR3 bases: TGCGCCAGCAGTGAAGCTTCCTATAATTCACCCCTCCACTTT.

This rearrangement joins TRBV18 to TRBJ1-5; 11 positions agree with TRBD1. Trimming took 4 bases from V and 6 from J; bases not matched to a gene: 8. Germline V gene data show CDR1 as KGHSH and CDR2 as LQKENI. The CDR3 has 16 residues. CDR3 nucleotides: TGTGCCAGCTCACTGACCGGGACAGGGGGTACTCAGCCCCAGCATTTT. It specifies CASSLTGTGGTQPQHF.

The V call is TRBV5-8, the J call TRBJ1-1, with 7 positions matching TRBD1. Trimming took 1 base from V and 2 from J; bases not matched to a gene: 2. This CDR3 contains 14 residues. Germline assignment: CDR1 SGHTS and CDR2 YDEGEE. CDR3 DNA: TGTGCCAGCAGCTTGAAGGGGGCTAACACTGAAGCTTTCTTT. Its translation: CASSLKGANTEAFF.

The rearrangement joins TRBV6-4 to TRBJ2-2; possible D gene TRBD1, 6 bases. The CDR3 covers 13 residues. The germline gives CDR1 MRHNA, CDR2 SNTAGT. Trimming pared 6 bases from V and 1 base from J, leaving 6 bases between. In DNA form, the CDR3 reads TGTGCCAGCAGGACAGGGAACACCGGGGAGCTGTTTTTT. It is translated as CASRTGNTGELFF.

This clone was observed a single time. The chain couples TRBV11-3 to TRBJ2-1; 7 nucleotides match TRBD1. The germline V gene encodes CDR1 SGHNT and CDR2 YENEEA. The CDR3 consists of 13 residues. J gave up 9 bases and V 0 bases, and 2 bases lay outside the gene matches. CDR3 sequence reads: CASSLEQGSEQFF. The CDR3 DNA follows: TGTGCCAGCAGCTTAGAACAGGGGTCTGAGCAGTTCTTC. Variable domain in full (rest from reference TRBV11-3 and TRBJ2-1): EAGVVQSPRYKIIEKKQPVAFWCNPISGHNTLYWYLQNLGQGPELLIRYENEEAVDDSQLPKDRFSAERLKGVDSTLKIQPAELGDSAVYLCASSLEQGSEQFFGPGTRLTVL.

CDR3 residues: CASSYSTGIYEQYF. The CDR3 DNA reads TGTGCCAGCAGTTATTCTACCGGGATCTACGAGCAGTACTTC. The V gene is TRBV6-5, the J gene TRBJ2-7, with TRBD2 as a possible D gene (5 bases). Trimming removed 3 bases at V and 3 bases at J, with 12 bases between. Germline CDR1 is MNHEY and CDR2 is SVGAGI. The CDR3 length is 14 residues.

The chain links TRBV5-4 to TRBJ1-4; D gene ambiguous. The CDR3 is made up of 16 amino acids. CDR1 is SGHNT, CDR2 YYREEE, per germline (reference sequence). The V gene lost 0 bases and the J gene lost 0 bases, with 9 bases spanning the gap. The CDR3 here is CASSLDAFSTNEKLFF. The CDR3 DNA sequence: TGTGCCAGCAGCTTGGATGCGTTTTCAACTAATGAAAAACTGTTTTTT.

J is TRBJ2-6 and V is TRBV19; D is perhaps TRBD2 (6 bases). The germline V gene encodes CDR1 LNHDA and CDR2 SQIVND (reference sequence). This CDR3 contains 16 residues. V dropped 6 bases and J dropped 4 bases, with 16 bases sitting between them. CDR3: CASRTGLLLGANVLTF. CDR3 nucleotides: TGTGCCAGTAGGACGGGACTCCTTTTAGGGGCCAACGTCCTGACTTTC.

The V and J genes are TRBV6-5 and TRBJ2-3; TRBD2 matches 9 bases. The CDR3 totals 16 residues. The germline V gene encodes CDR1 MNHEY and CDR2 SVGAGI. The V segment lost 2 bases and the J segment 1 base; nucleotides outside the gene matches: 4. The CDR3: CASSYLVAGGTDTQYF. In DNA, the CDR3 is TGTGCCAGCAGTTACCTGGTAGCGGGGGGCACAGATACGCAGTATTTT.

The table lists this clone with a count of one. This chain joins TRBV5-6 and TRBJ2-5; D remains ambiguous. The CDR3 extends over 15 amino acids. Trimming removed 0 bases from V and 5 bases from J, with 14 bases in between. The germline V gene has CDR1 SGHDT and CDR2 YYEEEE. This chain's CDR3 is CASSLAVVGQETQYF. CDR3 DNA sequence: TGTGCCAGCAGCTTGGCGGTTGTTGGGCAGGAGACCCAGTACTTC.

The genes are TRBV5-6 and TRBJ1-5; D is unclear. This CDR3 spans 15 amino acids. Per the germline V gene, CDR1 is SGHDT and CDR2 is YYEEEE. The germline V and J ends were trimmed by 1 base and 2 bases, with 10 bases remaining between them. CDR3 sequence (DNA): TGTGCCAGCAGCTTGTCCGTAGTCGGCAATCAGCCCCAGCATTTT. Amino acids: CASSLSVVGNQPQHF.

This clone has just a few counts. The V call is TRBV18, the J call TRBJ2-2; 9 bases are a match to TRBD2. V dropped 2 bases and J dropped 2; count of bases not matched to a gene: 6. This CDR3 spans 17 amino acids. CDR1 and CDR2 (germline): KGHSH, LQKENI. The CDR3 region is CASSPSLAGTNTGELFF. Written as DNA, the CDR3 is TGTGCCAGCTCACCATCTCTAGCGGGGACTAACACCGGGGAGCTGTTTTTT.

The genes are TRBV19 and TRBJ1-4, with D hard to call. Trimming cost V 6 bases and J 4 bases, with 15 bases left between them. Germline assignment: CDR1 LNHDA and CDR2 SQIVND (reference sequence). This CDR3 has 15 amino acids. The CDR3 loop reads CASRGDAAFNEKLFF. The CDR3 DNA reads as TGTGCCAGTAGGGGCGACGCAGCCTTTAATGAAAAACTGTTTTTT.

This clone occurred a few times. The chain employs TRBV6-1 and TRBJ2-7; D might be TRBD2 (5 bases). V gave up 6 bases and J gave up 2 bases, with 11 bases separating them. Germline lookup yields CDR1 MNHNS and CDR2 SASEGT. The CDR3 runs 13 residues. The CDR3 sequence: CASRTGFPYEQYF. The CDR3 DNA reads TGTGCCAGCAGAACGGGGTTCCCCTACGAGCAGTACTTC.

The V and J genes are TRBV7-7 and TRBJ2-5, with unresolved D. This CDR3 is built from 13 residues. CDR1 and CDR2 from the germline V gene are SSHAT and FNYEAQ (reference sequence). The V end was cut by 3 bases, the J end by 5 bases, with 10 bases between. CDR3: CASSFGDEETQYF. For the CDR3, the DNA is TGTGCCAGCAGCTTCGGAGATGAGGAGACCCAGTACTTC.

J is TRBJ2-3 and V is TRBV9, with 8 bases matching TRBD2. The CDR3 consists of 16 residues. The V gene end was trimmed by 0 bases and the J gene end by 3 bases; junction bases not matched to a gene: 6. Per the germline V gene, CDR1 is SGDLS and CDR2 is YYNGEE. The CDR3 loop reads CASSVVSGGETDTQYF. The CDR3 DNA follows: TGTGCCAGCAGCGTAGTTTCCGGGGGGGAAACAGATACGCAGTATTTT.

This chain links TRBV19 with TRBJ1-6, with a weak D call TRBD1 (6 bases). Trimming took off 6 bases at V and 9 bases at J, with 12 bases between the two ends. Germline V gives CDR1 LNHDA, CDR2 SQIVND (reference sequence). There are 13 residues in the CDR3. The DNA for the CDR3 is TGTGCCAGTAGGGGGGCAGGTACTTCACCCCTCCACTTT. It yields the protein CASRGAGTSPLHF.

The chain joins TRBV6-5 to TRBJ1-4; 7 bases agree with TRBD1. CDR3 length: 15 residues. Germline V lookup: CDR1 MNHEY, CDR2 SVGAGI. The J segment lost 7 bases and the V segment lost 7 bases, leaving 12 bases of the junction unmatched. The CDR3 coding sequence is TGTGCCAGCAAGCCCACCGGGACAGTCGGTGAAAAACTGTTTTTT. Amino acids: CASKPTGTVGEKLFF.

The chain joins TRBV11-2 to TRBJ2-5, with D unresolved. With the DNA end fitting TRBJ2-7 better, the J assignment may be wrong. The CDR3 length is 10 residues. Germline V gene data show CDR1 as SGHAT and CDR2 as FQNNGV. The CDR3 here is CASSLYEQYF. DNA for the CDR3: TGTGCCAGCAGCTTATACGAGCAGTACTTC.

The rearrangement links TRBV9 to TRBJ1-5; D is possibly TRBD1 (5 bases). CDR1 and CDR2 from the germline V gene are SGDLS and YYNGEE. Trimming shortened V by 0 bases and J by 1 base, and 8 bases separated the two germline ends. The CDR3 loop spans 15 amino acids. The CDR3 is CASSVGDRSNQPQHF. DNA for the CDR3: TGTGCCAGCAGCGTAGGTGACAGAAGCAATCAGCCCCAGCATTTT.